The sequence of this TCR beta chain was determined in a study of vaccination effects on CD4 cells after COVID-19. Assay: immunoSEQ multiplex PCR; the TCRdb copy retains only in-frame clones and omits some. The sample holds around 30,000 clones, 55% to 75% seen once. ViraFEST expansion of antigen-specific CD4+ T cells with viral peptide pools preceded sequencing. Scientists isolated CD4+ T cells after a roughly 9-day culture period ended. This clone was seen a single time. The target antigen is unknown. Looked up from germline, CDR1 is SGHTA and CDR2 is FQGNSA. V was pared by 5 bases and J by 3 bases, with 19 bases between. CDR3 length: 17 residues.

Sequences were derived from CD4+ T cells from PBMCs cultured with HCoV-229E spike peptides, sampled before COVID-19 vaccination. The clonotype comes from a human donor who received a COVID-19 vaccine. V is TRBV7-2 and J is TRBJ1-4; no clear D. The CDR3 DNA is TGTGCCAGCAGCATTGGGCCCCATAAGAAGGCTAATGAAAAACTGTTTTTT. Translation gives CASSIGPHKKANEKLFF.